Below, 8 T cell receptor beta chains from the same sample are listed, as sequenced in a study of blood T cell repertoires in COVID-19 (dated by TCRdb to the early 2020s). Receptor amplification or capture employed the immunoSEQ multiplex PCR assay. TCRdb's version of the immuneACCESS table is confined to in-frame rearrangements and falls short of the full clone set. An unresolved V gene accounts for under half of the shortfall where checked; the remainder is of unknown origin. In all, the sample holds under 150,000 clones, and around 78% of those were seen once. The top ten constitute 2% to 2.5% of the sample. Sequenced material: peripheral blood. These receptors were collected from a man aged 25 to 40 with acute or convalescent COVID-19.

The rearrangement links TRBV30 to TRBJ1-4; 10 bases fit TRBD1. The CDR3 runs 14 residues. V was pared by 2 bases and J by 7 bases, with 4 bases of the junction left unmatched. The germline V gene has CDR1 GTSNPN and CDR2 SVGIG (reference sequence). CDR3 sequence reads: CAWSRDRGGEKLFF. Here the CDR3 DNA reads TGTGCCTGGAGTAGGGACAGGGGTGGTGAAAAACTGTTTTTT.

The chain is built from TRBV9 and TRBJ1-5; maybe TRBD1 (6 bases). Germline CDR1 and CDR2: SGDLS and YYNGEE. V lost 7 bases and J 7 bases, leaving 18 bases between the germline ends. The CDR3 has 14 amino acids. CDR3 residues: CASSSGGLGQPQHF. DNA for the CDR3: TGTGCCAGCTCGTCGGGGGGGCTAGGGCAGCCCCAGCATTTT.

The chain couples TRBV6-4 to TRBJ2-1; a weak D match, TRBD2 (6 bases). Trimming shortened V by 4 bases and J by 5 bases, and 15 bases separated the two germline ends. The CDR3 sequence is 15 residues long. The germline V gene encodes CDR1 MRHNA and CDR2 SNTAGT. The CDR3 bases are TGTGCCAGCAGTGTAGTAACGGGAGTCGACAATGAGCAGTTCTTC. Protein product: CASSVVTGVDNEQFF.

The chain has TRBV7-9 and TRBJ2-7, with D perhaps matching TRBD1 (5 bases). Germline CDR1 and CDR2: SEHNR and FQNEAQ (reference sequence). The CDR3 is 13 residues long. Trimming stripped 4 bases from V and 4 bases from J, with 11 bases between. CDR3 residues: CASSSPQVYEQYF. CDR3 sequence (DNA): TGTGCCAGCAGCTCCCCACAGGTTTACGAGCAGTACTTC.

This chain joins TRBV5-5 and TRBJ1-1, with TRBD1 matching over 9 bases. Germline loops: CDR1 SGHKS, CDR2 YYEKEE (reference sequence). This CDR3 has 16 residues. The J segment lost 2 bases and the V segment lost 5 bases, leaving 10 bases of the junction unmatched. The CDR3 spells CASRRTGGFSNTEAFF. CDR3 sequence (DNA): TGTGCCAGCAGGCGTACAGGGGGCTTTTCCAACACTGAAGCTTTCTTT. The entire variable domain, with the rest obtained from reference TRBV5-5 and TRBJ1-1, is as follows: DAGVTQSPTHLIKTRGQQVTLRCSPISGHKSVSWYQQVLGQGPQFIFQYYEKEERGRGNFPDRFSARQFPNYSSELNVNALLLGDSALYLCASRRTGGFSNTEAFFGQGTRLTVV.

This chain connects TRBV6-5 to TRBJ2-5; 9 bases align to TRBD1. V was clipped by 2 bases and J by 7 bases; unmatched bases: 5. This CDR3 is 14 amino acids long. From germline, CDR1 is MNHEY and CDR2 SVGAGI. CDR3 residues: CASSYTMTGGTQYF. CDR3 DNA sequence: TGTGCCAGCAGTTACACAATGACAGGGGGGACCCAGTACTTC.

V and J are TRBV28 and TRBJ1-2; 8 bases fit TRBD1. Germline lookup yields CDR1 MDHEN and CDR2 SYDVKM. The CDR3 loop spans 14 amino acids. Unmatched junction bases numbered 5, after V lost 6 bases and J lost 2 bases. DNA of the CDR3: TGTGCCAGCAGACAGACAGGGGTAAACTATGGCTACACCTTC. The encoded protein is CASRQTGVNYGYTF.

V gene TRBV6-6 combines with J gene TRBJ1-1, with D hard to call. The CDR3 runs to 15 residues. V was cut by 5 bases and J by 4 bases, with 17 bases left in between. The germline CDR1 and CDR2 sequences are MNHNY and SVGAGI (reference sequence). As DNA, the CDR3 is TGTGCCAGCAGTCCCCTGGGCGGAGGTGGCACTGAAGCTTTCTTT. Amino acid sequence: CASSPLGGGGTEAFF.